This T cell receptor (beta chain) was profiled in a study of breast tumors, draining lymph nodes, adjacent tissues. V shed 2 bases and J shed 2 bases, with 9 bases lying between them. The CDR3 is 14 residues long. Germline CDR1 KGHSH, CDR2 LQKENI. TCRdb processed the multiplex PCR reads anew with MiXCR; each CDR3 protein has one entry. The sample contains some 200,000 distinct CDR3 sequences, 31% of which appear only once. Axillary draining lymph nodes of breast cancer patients supplied the node samples. This clonotype was detected many times. The target antigen is unknown. Study-level results: Luminal-like breast cancer showed significantly higher tumor–nontumor repertoire similarity than basal-like. Data fit most tumor T cells coming from lymph node, expanding in tumor. Compared with lymph nodes, tumors were less diverse; compared with nontumor tissue, more.

This sequence originates from a female donor with breast cancer. Some clones in this sample may be carry-over from other donors' samples. The chain links TRBV18 to TRBJ1-2; D gene unclear. Sample: axillary lymph node tissue. The CDR3 spells CASSPNGGNYGYTF. The CDR3 DNA is TGTGCCAGCTCACCAAATGGCGGCAACTATGGCTACACCTTC.